This T cell receptor (beta chain) was captured in a study of T cell changes during pregnancy in multiple sclerosis. Assay used: immunoSEQ multiplex PCR; TCRdb lists only in-frame clones, some missing. Of about 85,000 clones in the sample, roughly 90% were seen once. The CDR3 contains 13 residues. The germline gives CDR1 LGHNA, CDR2 YSLEER. The V and J ends lost 1 base and 3 bases respectively, with 7 bases between them. The genes are TRBV4-3 and TRBJ2-7; TRBD1 is a possible D gene (6 bases). This TCR came from a female donor with multiple sclerosis, enrolled in a pregnancy study. Material: peripheral blood, obtained in the first trimester of pregnancy. CDR3 in DNA: TGCGCCAGCAGCCAAGGACAGGACTACGAGCAGTACTTC. This sequence encodes CASSQGQDYEQYF.